These 12 T cell receptor beta chains share one sample of origin, sequenced in a study of metastatic and nonmetastatic thyroid tumors. Until they underwent thyroid surgery, no patient had received any treatment. TCRdb re-analyzed the PCR reads through MiXCR. The table shows about 59,000 clones, with about 16% occurring only once. The sequenced sample consisted of blood. Source of these receptors: a male donor with papillary thyroid cancer or a benign thyroid nodule (not recorded which). Some clones in this sample may be carry-over from other donors' samples.

This rearrangement joins TRBV6-1 to TRBJ2-7; no clear D. The V and J ends lost 5 bases and 5 bases respectively, with 13 bases between them. The CDR3 is 13 amino acids. CDR1 and CDR2 from the germline V gene are MNHNS and SASEGT. The CDR3 reads CASSLLPRNEQYF. The CDR3 nucleotides read TGTGCCAGCAGTTTGTTGCCGAGAAACGAGCAGTACTTC.

The table lists this clone with many counts. Other DNA sequences in the sample encode the same CDR3. The chain joins TRBV5-6 to TRBJ1-2; D unresolved. Looked up from germline, CDR1 is SGHDT and CDR2 is YYEEEE. The CDR3 covers 14 residues. Trimming removed 0 bases from V and 2 bases from J, with 8 bases in between. CDR3 loop: CASSLGAGNYGYTF. In DNA, the CDR3 is TGTGCCAGCAGCTTGGGGGCAGGAAACTATGGCTACACCTTC. The entire variable domain, with the rest obtained from reference TRBV5-6 and TRBJ1-2, is as follows: DAGVTQSPTHLIKTRGQQVTLRCSPKSGHDTVSWYQQALGQGPQFIFQYYEEEERQRGNFPDRFSGHQFPNYSSELNVNALLLGDSALYLCASSLGAGNYGYTFGSGTRLTVV.

This clone was detected many times. This rearrangement joins TRBV2 to TRBJ1-1; 10 bases align to TRBD1. Losses at the gene ends were 8 bases for V and 3 bases for J; bases not matched to a gene: 12. The CDR3 has 16 amino acids. Germline V gene lookup returns CDR1 SNHLY and CDR2 FYNNEI. The CDR3 bases are TGTGCCAGCCTGAGACAGGGGGCGGCATTGGACACTGAAGCTTTCTTT. Its translation: CASLRQGAALDTEAFF.

The rearrangement joins TRBV7-9 to TRBJ2-7; 7 bases are shared with TRBD1. Germline CDR1 SEHNR, CDR2 FQNEAQ (reference sequence). With 6 bases clipped from V and 3 bases from J, the junction kept 8 bases outside the gene matches. There are 14 residues in the CDR3. CDR3 nucleotide sequence: TGTGCCAGCAGTCCTCAGGGGGACGGCTACGAGCAGTACTTC. Translation gives CASSPQGDGYEQYF.

The gene calls are TRBV28 and TRBJ2-1; TRBD1 agrees at 10 bases. Germline lookup yields CDR1 MDHEN and CDR2 SYDVKM. The J segment lost 7 bases and the V segment lost 10 bases, leaving 7 bases of the junction unmatched. The CDR3 totals 13 residues. CDR3 sequence: CAIRQGARNEQFF. CDR3 DNA sequence: TGTGCCATCAGACAGGGGGCGCGAAATGAGCAGTTCTTC.

This clone was counted ten times or more. The chain uses TRBV5-1 and TRBJ2-1; maybe TRBD1 (5 bases). This CDR3 comprises 16 residues. The germline gives CDR1 SGHRS, CDR2 YFSETQ. The V and J ends lost 0 bases and 4 bases respectively, with 14 bases between them. This chain's CDR3 is CASSLASSRTYNEQFF. The CDR3 DNA reads TGCGCCAGCAGCTTGGCAAGTAGCCGGACATACAATGAGCAGTTCTTC.

The table lists this clone with many counts. The chain links TRBV6-5 to TRBJ2-5, with D possibly matching TRBD2 (6 bases). The CDR3 contains 15 residues. Trimming removed 2 bases from V and 5 bases from J, with 15 bases in between. Looked up from germline, CDR1 is MNHEY and CDR2 is SVGAGI. The CDR3 nucleotides are TGTGCCAGCAGTTACGTAGGAGGGCGCCTGGAGACCCAGTACTTC. This encodes CASSYVGGRLETQYF.

Remarks on this clone: This may be a read error: a much more frequent sequence differs by one nucleotide. The rearrangement joins TRBV7-7 to TRBJ1-1, with 7 nucleotides matching TRBD1. This CDR3 is built from 17 residues. Germline CDR1 SSHAT, CDR2 FNYEAQ (reference sequence). The CDR3 DNA reads TGTGCTATCAGCTTAGTAAGGGGGCATAACATGAACACTGAAGCTTTCTTT. Protein sequence: CAISLVRGHNMNTEAFF.

This clone came up many times. One junction end disagrees with the germline gene, perhaps due to a read error. The chain couples TRBV10-3 to TRBJ2-6; D gene ambiguous. Germline lookup yields CDR1 ENHRY and CDR2 SYGVKD. The CDR3 consists of 15 residues. CDR3 DNA: TGTGCCATCAGTGAGTCGCTTTCCCGGGCCCACGTCCTGACTTTC. Its protein product is CAISESLSRAHVLTF.

This clone was seen a few times. Other DNA sequences within the sample encode an identical CDR3. The rearrangement links TRBV18 to TRBJ1-5; tentative D call: TRBD1 (5 bases). The CDR3 runs to 15 residues. In germline, CDR1 is KGHSH, CDR2 LQKENI. Deletions cut 6 bases from V and 0 bases from J, with 12 bases between. For the CDR3, the DNA is TGTGCCAGCTCCCCAACAGGCTCTAGCAATCAGCCCCAGCATTTT. This sequence encodes CASSPTGSSNQPQHF.

This clone was picked up a small number of times. The V gene is TRBV5-6, the J gene TRBJ1-1; 7 bases agree with TRBD1. The CDR3 has 15 residues. The germline V gene encodes CDR1 SGHDT and CDR2 YYEEEE. Losses at the gene ends were 2 bases for V and 4 bases for J; bases not matched to a gene: 8. The CDR3 sequence: CASSFQGGAATEAFF. CDR3 DNA sequence: TGTGCCAGCAGCTTTCAGGGGGGTGCTGCCACTGAAGCTTTCTTT.

This clone was seen only a few times. A much bigger clone sits one base away, suggesting this may be a read error. Additional DNA sequences in this sample encode the identical CDR3. V gene TRBV12-5 combines with J gene TRBJ1-1; D might be TRBD1 (6 bases). Trimming removed 2 bases from V and 5 bases from J, with 15 bases in between. The CDR3 contains 15 residues. In germline, CDR1 is LGHNT, CDR2 FRNRAP. DNA for the CDR3: TGTGCTAGTGGTTTGTCCGGTACAGGGCGGACTGAAGCTTTCTTT. Residues: CASGLSGTGRTEAFF.